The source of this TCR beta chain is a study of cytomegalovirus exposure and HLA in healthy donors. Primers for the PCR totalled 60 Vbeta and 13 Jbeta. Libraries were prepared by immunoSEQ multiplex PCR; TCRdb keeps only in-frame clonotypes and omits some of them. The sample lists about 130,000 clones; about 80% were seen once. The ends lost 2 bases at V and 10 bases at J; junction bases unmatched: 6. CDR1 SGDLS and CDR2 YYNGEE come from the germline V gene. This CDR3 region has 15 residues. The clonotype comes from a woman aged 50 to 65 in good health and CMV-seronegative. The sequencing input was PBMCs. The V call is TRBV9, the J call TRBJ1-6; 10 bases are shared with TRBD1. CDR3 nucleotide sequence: TGTGCCAGCAGCGTTCGACAGGGGGCCAGCTCACCCCTCCACTTT. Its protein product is CASSVRQGASSPLHF. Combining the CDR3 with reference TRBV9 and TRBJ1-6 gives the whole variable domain DSGVTQTPKHLITATGQRVTLRCSPRSGDLSVYWYQQSLDQGLQFLIQYYNGEERAKGNILERFSAQQFPDLHSELNLSSLELGDSALYFCASSVRQGASSPLHFGNGTRLTVT.